The table lists the clone carrying this TCR beta chain with many counts. Its antigen is undetermined. This record comes from a study of regulatory T cells in long-lasting Graves disease. Time point in this sample: newly diagnosed GD, antithyroid drugs for less than 3 months. Researchers made the TCR library from RNA that was extracted from PBMCs. Study-wide points: Patients whose Graves' disease persisted exhibited lower TCR diversity than those newly diagnosed. The analysis examined peripheral blood only and excluded thyroid tissue. Persistent disease was characterized by preferential usage of TRBV28, TRBJ1-2 and TRBJ2-5.

Library construction for TCR beta used iRepertoire HTBI primers and Arm-PCR of CDR3 regions. Each CDR3 protein is one row after TCRdb ran MiXCR on the multiplex PCR reads. The sample includes roughly 520,000 distinct CDR3 sequences, about 12% of them seen just once. The V gene's germline CDR1 is MNHEY and CDR2 SVGEGT. J was trimmed by 0 bases and V by 6 bases; bases with no gene match: 4. This CDR3 spans 15 amino acids. This same sample was also part of a study on T cells in Graves' hyperthyroidism and ophthalmopathy. That paper adds: The primer set for the first-round RT-PCR of the TCR CDR3 was HTBI.

Specimen: peripheral blood mononuclear cells (PBMCs), collected at new diagnosis, from a patient treated with antithyroid drugs. The chain combines TRBV6-2 or TRBV6-3 with TRBJ2-1; 8 bases map to TRBD2. The sequence derives from a woman in her thirties with Graves disease. CDR3 nucleotide sequence: TGTGCCAGCAGAGCGGGAGAGGGCTCCTACAATGAGCAGTTCTTC. It encodes CASRAGEGSYNEQFF.